What follows is one T cell receptor (beta chain) and its context. As yet, its antigen is unknown. Expressed TCRB transcripts were sequenced because the isolated RNA had all been reverse transcribed beforehand. The repertoire was sequenced with immunoSEQ multiplex PCR; TCRdb's copy has only in-frame clones and lacks some. The table shows 350,000 or so clones, with around 20% occurring only once. The data were taken from a study of beta chain features in type 1 diabetes. Study-level findings and limits: TCRB CDR3s were moderately but significantly shorter in Type 1 diabetes patients in all four CD4+ subsets.

The germline gives CDR1 SGHVS, CDR2 FQNEAQ. V lost 2 bases, J lost 7 bases, and 17 bases lay in between. This CDR3 region has 16 residues. Donors underwent one heparinised blood draw, 100 to 150 mL on average. Markers CD45RO/CCR7/CD25/CD127/CD95/CD27 served to sort CD4+ naive, central memory, regulatory and stem cell-like memory cells. Each population that was sorted was more than 95% pure. The rearrangement links TRBV7-8 to TRBJ1-4, with D possibly TRBD1 on 6 matching bases. Sequenced: naive CD4+ T cells from blood. The sequence derives from a woman between 18 and 29 years old in good health. CDR3 amino acids: CASSLNGNRVREKLFF. For the CDR3, the DNA is TGTGCCAGCAGCTTAAATGGGAACAGGGTCCGTGAAAAACTGTTTTTT.